Below are 25 T cell receptor beta chains sequenced from a single sample in a study of blood T cell repertoires in COVID-19. Repertoires were generated with immunoSEQ multiplex PCR, while TCRdb's copy carries only in-frame clones and drops some. The sample contains more than 200,000 clones, around 82% of which appear only once. Sequenced material: peripheral blood. The receptor source for this set is a woman older than 75 with active or convalescent COVID-19.

V gene TRBV3-1 (or the pseudogene TRBV3-2) combines with J gene TRBJ1-3; D is ambiguous. Trimming took 1 base from V and 4 from J, leaving 14 bases between them. CDR3 length equals 16 residues. Germline lookup yields CDR1 LGHDT and CDR2 YNNKEL (reference sequence). As DNA, the CDR3 is TGTGCCAGCAGCCAAGCGAAGACTGCACGAGGAAACACCATATATTTT. Its protein product is CASSQAKTARGNTIYF.

This chain uses TRBV18 with TRBJ2-7, with D maybe TRBD1 (5 bases). Trimming took off 0 bases at V and 5 bases at J, with 17 bases between the two ends. The CDR3 runs to 16 residues. CDR1 is KGHSH, CDR2 LQKENI, per germline. The CDR3 sequence is CASSPPGRSLVHEQYF. In nucleotides, the CDR3 is TGTGCCAGCTCACCACCGGGGCGGAGTCTAGTCCACGAGCAGTACTTC.

This chain connects TRBV6-4 to TRBJ2-3, with a tentative D call TRBD2 (5 bases). Germline V gene data show CDR1 as MRHNA and CDR2 as SNTAGT. The CDR3 spans 15 residues. V was pared by 4 bases and J by 4 bases, with 15 bases between. CDR3 sequence reads: CASSGGRGLSDTQYF. CDR3 coding DNA: TGTGCCAGCAGTGGGGGTAGAGGACTCTCAGATACGCAGTATTTT.

This rearrangement joins TRBV19 to TRBJ2-1; 14 bases are a match to TRBD2. The germline CDR1 and CDR2 sequences are LNHDA and SQIVND (reference sequence). This CDR3 has 18 amino acids. V lost 3 bases to trimming and J lost 1 base; unmatched junction nucleotides: 5. CDR3 nucleotides: TGTGCCAGTAGTATGAGGACTAGCGGGGGGCTATCCTACAATGAGCAGTTCTTC. Translated, it gives CASSMRTSGGLSYNEQFF. The variable domain in full, completed from reference TRBV19 and TRBJ2-1, reads DGGITQSPKYLFRKEGQNVTLSCEQNLNHDAMYWYRQDPGQGLRLIYYSQIVNDFQKGDIAEGYSVSREKKESFPLTVTSAQKNPTAFYLCASSMRTSGGLSYNEQFFGPGTRLTVL.

J is TRBJ1-5 and V is TRBV19; perhaps TRBD1 as D (5 bases). Germline V gives CDR1 LNHDA, CDR2 SQIVND (reference sequence). This CDR3 has 14 residues. V dropped 4 bases and J dropped 2 bases, with 9 bases sitting between them. The CDR3 nucleotides read TGTGCCAGTAGTAAGGGCAGGGGCAATCAGCCCCAGCATTTT. Translating it yields CASSKGRGNQPQHF.

CDR3 protein: CASSQDPGLAGGRELFF. The CDR3 DNA follows: TGTGCCAGCAGCCAGGACCCGGGACTAGCGGGAGGGCGGGAGCTGTTTTTT. This chain uses TRBV4-2 with TRBJ2-2; 16 bases are shared with TRBD2. The V and J ends lost 3 bases and 9 bases, in that order; junction bases with no gene match: 7. Germline V gene lookup returns CDR1 LGHNA and CDR2 YNFKEQ. This CDR3 comprises 17 residues.

The chain recombines TRBV3-1 (or the pseudogene TRBV3-2) with TRBJ2-7, with TRBD1 matching 8 bases. The CDR3 has 14 amino acids. Germline assignment: CDR1 LGHDT and CDR2 YNNKEL (reference sequence). The V and J ends lost 3 bases and 4 bases, in that order; junction bases with no gene match: 5. CDR3 loop: CASSQGQVVYEQYF. CDR3 coding DNA: TGTGCCAGCAGCCAGGGACAGGTAGTTTACGAGCAGTACTTC.

There are a few counts of this clone. The rearrangement joins TRBV5-1 to TRBJ2-3, with 7 bases aligning to TRBD1. Germline V gene sequence: CDR1 SGHRS, CDR2 YFSETQ. The CDR3 runs to 14 residues. The J segment lost 4 bases and the V segment lost 3 bases, leaving 5 bases of the junction unmatched. The CDR3 region has the DNA TGCGCCAGCAGCTCCCGACAGGGCGCAGATACGCAGTATTTT. It specifies CASSSRQGADTQYF. Filled out from reference TRBV5-1 and TRBJ2-3, the complete variable domain reads KAGVTQTPRYLIKTRGQQVTLSCSPISGHRSVSWYQQTPGQGLQFLFEYFSETQRNKGNFPGRFSGRQFSNSRSEMNVSTLELGDSALYLCASSSRQGADTQYFGPGTRLTVL.

This clone was observed a handful of times. The genes are TRBV4-1 and TRBJ1-2; 9 bases match TRBD1. V lost 4 bases and J lost 3; bases outside the gene matches: 6. Germline lookup yields CDR1 MGHRA and CDR2 YSYEKL. CDR3 size: 15 residues. CDR3 DNA: TGCGCCAGCAGCCCGGGACAGGGTCAGTACTATGGCTACACCTTC. Its translation is CASSPGQGQYYGYTF.

The chain uses TRBV19 and TRBJ2-7; TRBD2 matches 15 bases. J lost 7 bases, V lost 4 bases, and 5 bases had no gene match. Germline CDR1 reads LNHDA; CDR2 reads SQIVND (reference sequence). The CDR3 covers 15 residues. The CDR3 is CASSTRTSGRGEQYF. The CDR3 DNA follows: TGTGCCAGTAGTACCCGGACTAGCGGGAGGGGGGAGCAGTACTTC.

The J gene is TRBJ2-7, the V gene TRBV7-9, with 10 bases matching TRBD1. Looked up from germline, CDR1 is SEHNR and CDR2 is FQNEAQ (reference sequence). The CDR3 consists of 15 residues. The junction had 10 bases not matched to a gene; V was cut back by 6 bases and J by 5 bases. CDR3 amino acids: CASSPGGQGSHEQYF. CDR3 sequence (DNA): TGTGCCAGCAGTCCGGGGGGACAGGGGTCCCACGAGCAGTACTTC.

J is TRBJ2-3 and V is TRBV27; 11 nucleotides align to TRBD2. This CDR3 is built from 15 residues. Trimming cost V 5 bases and J 8 bases; bases outside gene matches: 9. Looked up from germline, CDR1 is MNHEY and CDR2 is SMNVEV (reference sequence). This chain's CDR3 is CASSVSGGASITQYF. The DNA of the CDR3 is TGTGCCAGCAGTGTTAGCGGGGGGGCCAGTATTACGCAGTATTTT.

The chain joins TRBV3-1 (or the pseudogene TRBV3-2) to TRBJ1-6; 7 bases agree with TRBD1. The ends lost 4 bases at V and 10 bases at J; junction bases unmatched: 10. The CDR3 is made up of 15 amino acids. The germline gives CDR1 LGHDT, CDR2 YNNKEL (reference sequence). The CDR3 sequence: CASSPFVGGESPLHF. DNA of the CDR3: TGTGCCAGCAGCCCGTTCGTAGGGGGCGAATCACCCCTCCACTTT.

The chain links TRBV5-1 to TRBJ2-1; 11 bases align to TRBD2. V lost 2 bases and J lost 6; bases outside the gene matches: 4. The CDR3 runs 15 residues. Germline CDR1 and CDR2: SGHRS and YFSETQ. Here the CDR3 reads CASSFSGRAGNEQFF. The CDR3 region has the DNA TGCGCCAGCAGCTTTAGCGGGAGGGCGGGCAATGAGCAGTTCTTC.

This clone was recorded only once. V is TRBV5-1 and J is TRBJ1-2; D not resolved. In germline, CDR1 is SGHRS, CDR2 YFSETQ. This CDR3 contains 13 residues. The V and J ends lost 0 bases and 8 bases respectively, with 11 bases between them. CDR3: CASSLVGDGGYTF. The CDR3, as DNA: TGCGCCAGCAGCTTGGTCGGGGATGGAGGCTACACCTTC.

There are a few counts of this clone. The V call is TRBV3-1 (or the pseudogene TRBV3-2), the J call TRBJ2-5; 9 positions match TRBD2. CDR3 length equals 15 residues. The V segment lost 1 base and the J segment 5 bases; nucleotides outside the gene matches: 5. In germline, CDR1 is LGHDT, CDR2 YNNKEL (reference sequence). CDR3 in amino acids: CASSQGGLAWETQYF. The CDR3 DNA sequence: TGTGCCAGCAGCCAAGGGGGACTAGCTTGGGAGACCCAGTACTTC.

The J gene is TRBJ2-3, the V gene TRBV30; possibly TRBD1 for D (5 bases). Germline CDR1 GTSNPN, CDR2 SVGIG (reference sequence). Trimming stripped 2 bases from V and 0 bases from J, with 9 bases between. The CDR3 has 14 amino acids. DNA for the CDR3: TGTGCCTGGAGTCAGGGTACTAGCACAGATACGCAGTATTTT. This translates into CAWSQGTSTDTQYF.

This sequence joins TRBV6-1 and TRBJ1-5; D gene ambiguous. The ends were cut back, 3 bases at V and 1 base at J, with 16 bases in the middle. CDR3 length: 17 residues. CDR1 MNHNS and CDR2 SASEGT come from the germline V gene. The CDR3 nucleotides read TGTGCCAGCAGTGAGGCCCTTTCCCCCCGCAGCAATCAGCCCCAGCATTTT. Protein product: CASSEALSPRSNQPQHF.

The chain is built from TRBV27 and TRBJ1-2; TRBD1 is a possible D gene (6 bases). Trimming took 3 bases from V and 4 from J, leaving 15 bases between them. Germline CDR1 reads MNHEY; CDR2 reads SMNVEV (reference sequence). The CDR3 runs to 15 residues. The chain's CDR3 is CASSFVGRQAYGYTF. The CDR3, as DNA: TGTGCCAGCAGTTTTGTGGGGCGACAGGCCTATGGCTACACCTTC.

Regarding this clone: At one of its ends the junction is not consistent with the germline gene, which may arise from a read error. The chain carries TRBV29-1 and TRBJ2-7; maybe TRBD1 (6 bases). Looked up from germline, CDR1 is SQVTM and CDR2 is ANQGSEA. The CDR3 contains 14 residues. CDR3 loop: CSVERTATRPGLNF. The DNA for the CDR3 is TGCAGCGTTGAAAGGACAGCCACACGCCCCGGGCTGAACTTC.

J is TRBJ2-3 and V is TRBV1; the table gives TRBD2 as D, unverified against the DNA. TRBV1 is described as a pseudogene. The length of the CDR3 is 18 residues. The CDR3 spells CTSSQDLAEGCSTDTQYF. DNA of the CDR3: TGCACCAGCAGCCAAGATCTAGCGGAAGGGTGTAGCACAGATACGCAGTATTTT.

This chain connects TRBV3-1 (or the pseudogene TRBV3-2) to TRBJ2-5; D gene uncertain. V lost 4 bases and J 5 bases, leaving 8 bases between the germline ends. CDR1 is LGHDT and CDR2 is YNNKEL in the germline V gene (reference sequence). This CDR3 has 12 amino acids. The CDR3 here is CASSPLRETQYF. The CDR3 DNA reads TGTGCCAGCAGCCCTCTGAGGGAGACCCAGTACTTC.

This clone was counted only a few times. The rearrangement links TRBV28 to TRBJ1-2; 12 bases map to TRBD1. The CDR3 is made up of 17 amino acids. The V gene's germline CDR1 is MDHEN and CDR2 SYDVKM. V lost 6 bases, J lost 12 bases, and 20 bases stayed unmatched. The CDR3, as DNA: TGTGCCAGCAGAAATGACCCCCGTGGGACAGGGGGCGAGAGAGACACCTTC. Encoded protein: CASRNDPRGTGGERDTF.

The chain joins TRBV5-1 to TRBJ1-3; 7 bases align to TRBD1. In germline, CDR1 is SGHRS, CDR2 YFSETQ. The CDR3 sequence is 16 residues long. The ends lost 4 bases at V and 3 bases at J; junction bases unmatched: 10. CDR3 amino acids: CASSLPISGGGNTIYF. CDR3 DNA sequence: TGCGCCAGCAGCCTGCCCATCTCAGGGGGTGGAAACACCATATATTTT.

The chain is built from TRBV27 and TRBJ1-4; D ambiguous. Trimming cost V 2 bases and J 8 bases, with 12 bases left between them. The CDR3 extends over 14 amino acids. Germline V CDR1 and CDR2: MNHEY, SMNVEV (reference sequence). DNA of the CDR3: TGTGCCAGCAGTTTAGAACCTAGAAAAGAAAAACTGTTTTTT. This sequence encodes CASSLEPRKEKLFF.